Listed here are 26 T cell receptor beta chains from one sample, sequenced in a study of blood T cell repertoires in COVID-19. Sequencing was performed with immunoSEQ multiplex PCR; in TCRdb, only in-frame clones are kept and a portion is missing. The data contain 110,000 to 150,000 clones, 84% of them singletons. Sample: peripheral blood. The receptors originated from a human donor in a cohort sampled during active COVID-19.

This clone occurred once. This chain connects TRBV3-1 (or the pseudogene TRBV3-2) to TRBJ1-2; 7 nucleotides match TRBD1. With V trimmed by 3 bases and J by 6 bases, 7 bases remained unmatched. Germline-derived CDR1 and CDR2 are LGHDT and YNNKEL (reference sequence). The CDR3 covers 14 residues. This CDR3 reads CASSQADRLNGYTF. CDR3 DNA sequence: TGTGCCAGCAGCCAGGCGGACAGGCTTAATGGCTACACCTTC.

The V gene is TRBV7-9, the J gene TRBJ2-3, with TRBD1 matching over 8 bases. CDR1 is SEHNR and CDR2 is FQNEAQ in the germline V gene (reference sequence). The CDR3 spans 16 residues. Trimming removed 1 base from V and 0 bases from J; junction bases left unmatched: 3. The CDR3, as DNA: TGTGCCAGCAGCTTAGGGACAGGGTTGAGCACAGATACGCAGTATTTT. Protein: CASSLGTGLSTDTQYF.

V gene TRBV7-9 combines with J gene TRBJ1-2; 8 bases match TRBD1. With 5 bases clipped from V and 5 bases from J, the junction kept 7 bases outside the gene matches. Germline CDR1 reads SEHNR; CDR2 reads FQNEAQ (reference sequence). The CDR3 runs to 14 residues. The CDR3 nucleotides read TGTGCCAGCAGCCGAGGGACAGGAGGATATGGCTACACCTTC. Its protein product is CASSRGTGGYGYTF.

CDR3 sequence (DNA): TGTGCCAGCAGCTTAGGCCTACCGGGACTAGCGGGAGGGAAGAACACCGGGGAGCTGTTTTTT. Protein sequence: CASSLGLPGLAGGKNTGELFF. This chain connects TRBV13 to TRBJ2-2; 16 bases fit TRBD2. Germline CDR1 is PRHDT and CDR2 is FYEKMQ (reference sequence). With V trimmed by 0 bases and J by 1 base, 8 bases remained unmatched. This CDR3 has 21 residues.

This chain joins TRBV1 and TRBJ2-1; the D call in the table, TRBD2, was not verified against the DNA. TRBV1 corresponds to a pseudogene. There are 18 residues in the CDR3. Here the CDR3 DNA reads TGCACCAGCAGCCAAAGGACTAGCGGGAGAAGCTCCTACAATGAGCAGTTCTTC. It specifies CTSSQRTSGRSSYNEQFF.

The V call is TRBV5-1, the J call TRBJ1-4; TRBD1 aligns across 10 bases. The ends lost 4 bases at V and 8 bases at J; junction bases unmatched: 5. Per the germline V gene, CDR1 is SGHRS and CDR2 is YFSETQ. This CDR3 spans 14 amino acids. The CDR3 sequence: CASSPGQGREKLFF. In DNA, the CDR3 is TGCGCCAGCAGCCCGGGACAGGGGCGCGAAAAACTGTTTTTT.

The chain links TRBV19 to TRBJ1-4; D is uncertain. Germline CDR1 and CDR2: LNHDA and SQIVND (reference sequence). With 4 bases removed from V and 5 bases from J, the gap between germline ends came to 11 bases. This CDR3 spans 14 amino acids. Here the CDR3 reads CASSTQSANEKLFF. The DNA of the CDR3 is TGTGCCAGTAGTACACAGAGTGCCAATGAAAAACTGTTTTTT. The full variable domain, its missing parts supplied by reference TRBV19 and TRBJ1-4, is DGGITQSPKYLFRKEGQNVTLSCEQNLNHDAMYWYRQDPGQGLRLIYYSQIVNDFQKGDIAEGYSVSREKKESFPLTVTSAQKNPTAFYLCASSTQSANEKLFFGSGTQLSVL.

CDR3 bases: TGTGCCAGCCCGCGTGCGGCCAACTACGAGCAGTACGTC. Protein product: CASPRAANYEQYV. The V and J genes are TRBV12-3 or TRBV12-4 and TRBJ2-7; D ambiguous. This CDR3 spans 13 amino acids. Trimming took off 8 bases at V and 3 bases at J, with 14 bases between the two ends.

The chain uses TRBV13 and TRBJ1-5; TRBD1 agrees at 7 bases. Losses at the gene ends were 5 bases for V and 3 bases for J; bases not matched to a gene: 4. This CDR3 contains 14 residues. From germline, CDR1 is PRHDT and CDR2 FYEKMQ (reference sequence). CDR3 in DNA: TGTGCCAGCAGCCTCAGGGGGACCAATCAGCCCCAGCATTTT. Translation: CASSLRGTNQPQHF.

The rearrangement links TRBV19 to TRBJ1-3; possible D gene TRBD1, 6 bases. Per germline, CDR1 LNHDA and CDR2 SQIVND (reference sequence). The CDR3 extends over 15 amino acids. V shed 0 bases and J shed 4 bases, with 10 bases lying between them. The CDR3 nucleotides read TGTGCCAGTAGTATAGACAGGGGCTCCGGAAACACCATATATTTT. The encoded protein is CASSIDRGSGNTIYF.

This clone was counted between two and nine times. The CDR3 reads CASSPQTGVNTEAFF. Here the CDR3 DNA reads TGTGCCAGCAGCCCACAGACAGGGGTGAACACTGAAGCTTTCTTT. V is TRBV9 and J is TRBJ1-1; 8 nucleotides agree with TRBD1. J lost 0 bases, V lost 4 bases, and 5 bases had no gene match. The CDR3 consists of 15 residues. Germline V gene lookup returns CDR1 SGDLS and CDR2 YYNGEE.

This clone was detected only once. This sample includes further DNA sequences coding for the same CDR3. The J gene is TRBJ1-1, the V gene TRBV20-1, with a possible D match to TRBD1 (5 bases). This CDR3 is built from 11 residues. V lost 5 bases and J 3 bases, leaving 7 bases between the germline ends. Looked up from germline, CDR1 is DFQATT and CDR2 is SNEGSKA (reference sequence). The CDR3 DNA is TGCAGTGCTCGGGGGGACACTGAAGCTTTCTTT. Translation gives CSARGDTEAFF.

The chain uses TRBV7-9 and TRBJ2-1; a possible D gene is TRBD1 (5 bases). The CDR3 extends over 12 amino acids. Germline CDR1 and CDR2: SEHNR and FQNEAQ (reference sequence). V dropped 1 base and J dropped 15 bases, with 13 bases sitting between them. This CDR3 is CASSLEGLVLFF. Written as DNA, the CDR3 is TGTGCCAGCAGCTTAGAGGGGCTAGTCTTGTTCTTC.

This chain links TRBV4-3 with TRBJ1-2; perhaps TRBD1 as D (5 bases). Per the germline V gene, CDR1 is LGHNA and CDR2 is YSLEER. The V end lost 0 bases, the J end lost 7 bases, and 12 bases lay between the germline ends. This CDR3 spans 14 amino acids. The CDR3: CASSQEGQGLGYTF. Written as DNA, the CDR3 is TGCGCCAGCAGCCAAGAGGGCCAGGGTCTTGGCTACACCTTC.

The J gene is TRBJ2-3, the V gene TRBV7-3; D possibly corresponds to TRBD1 (5 bases). With 4 bases removed from V and 1 base from J, the gap between germline ends came to 12 bases. This CDR3 contains 15 residues. CDR1 and CDR2 (germline): SGHTA, FQGTGA. CDR3 region: CASSSPDKGTDTQYF. In DNA form, the CDR3 reads TGTGCCAGCAGCTCTCCGGACAAAGGCACAGATACGCAGTATTTT.

This clone was seen a handful of times. V gene TRBV6-1 combines with J gene TRBJ2-2; 9 bases are shared with TRBD2. Germline V gene data show CDR1 as MNHNS and CDR2 as SASEGT. CDR3 length: 17 residues. V lost 3 bases, J lost 9 bases, and 14 bases stayed unmatched. The CDR3 loop is CASSDVGLALGGRELFF. The CDR3 DNA reads TGTGCCAGCAGTGACGTCGGACTAGCGCTTGGGGGACGGGAGCTGTTTTTT.

The chain links TRBV4-2 to TRBJ1-6; D is unresolved. Germline lookup yields CDR1 LGHNA and CDR2 YNFKEQ. V dropped 0 bases and J dropped 0 bases, with 12 bases sitting between them. The CDR3 sequence is 18 residues long. The CDR3 region is CASSQEIATSSYNSPLHF. The CDR3 DNA follows: TGTGCCAGCAGCCAAGAAATAGCTACCAGCTCCTATAATTCACCCCTCCACTTT.

The rearrangement uses TRBV19 and TRBJ1-5; TRBD1 matches at 7 bases. The length of the CDR3 is 14 residues. From germline, CDR1 is LNHDA and CDR2 SQIVND (reference sequence). J gave up 4 bases and V 0 bases, and 0 bases lay outside the gene matches. In nucleotides, the CDR3 is TGTGCCAGTAGTATAGACAGGGGGAATCAGCCCCAGCATTTT. Amino acid sequence: CASSIDRGNQPQHF.

V gene TRBV25-1 combines with J gene TRBJ2-3; 7 bases are a match to TRBD2. The germline CDR1 and CDR2 sequences are MGHDK and SYGVNS. V was pared by 3 bases and J by 4 bases, with 4 bases of the junction left unmatched. The CDR3 is 14 residues long. The CDR3 region is CASSESGRADTQYF. As DNA, the CDR3 is TGTGCCAGCAGTGAGTCAGGGAGGGCAGATACGCAGTATTTT.

The chain combines TRBV11-3 with TRBJ1-1; D not certain. With 5 bases removed from V and 3 bases from J, the gap between germline ends came to 13 bases. The germline V gene encodes CDR1 SGHNT and CDR2 YENEEA. This CDR3 is 14 amino acids long. CDR3: CASSRIDSHTEAFF. As DNA, the CDR3 is TGTGCCAGCAGCCGTATCGACTCGCACACTGAAGCTTTCTTT.

This clone was seen once. V and J are TRBV6-2 or TRBV6-3 and TRBJ2-1, with 14 nucleotides matching TRBD2. CDR1 is MNHEY and CDR2 is SVGEGT in the germline V gene. CDR3 size: 17 residues. Trimming cost V 4 bases and J 7 bases; bases outside gene matches: 9. The CDR3 DNA is TGTGCCAGCAGTTCCCCGGGACTAGCGGGGGTGGGTAATGAGCAGTTCTTC. Encoded protein: CASSSPGLAGVGNEQFF.

The CDR3 bases are TGTGCCAGCAGCCCGGGACAGGGGTCGGCCTATGGCTACACCTTC. The encoded protein is CASSPGQGSAYGYTF. J is TRBJ1-2 and V is TRBV7-2, with 10 bases matching TRBD1. The CDR3 runs 15 residues. Germline V gives CDR1 SGHTA, CDR2 FQGNSA. After removal of 5 bases from V and 4 bases from J, the junction contained 7 bases not matched to a gene.

This clone was detected only a few times. J is TRBJ1-4 and V is TRBV6-5; possibly TRBD1 for D (5 bases). V lost 9 bases and J 0 bases, leaving 11 bases between the germline ends. CDR3 size: 14 residues. Germline V gene lookup returns CDR1 MNHEY and CDR2 SVGAGI. Written as DNA, the CDR3 is TGTGCCAGTCGAAGGGGTGCAACTAATGAAAAACTGTTTTTT. Translating gives CASRRGATNEKLFF.

V and J are TRBV3-1 (or the pseudogene TRBV3-2) and TRBJ2-7; D not certain. The V and J ends lost 0 bases and 3 bases respectively, with 21 bases between them. CDR3 length: 18 residues. CDR1 and CDR2 from the germline V gene are LGHDT and YNNKEL (reference sequence). For the CDR3, the DNA is TGTGCCAGCAGCCAAGATCTCGGTAGAATGGGCGTGAACTACGAGCAGTACGTC. Encoded protein: CASSQDLGRMGVNYEQYV.

This clone was detected only a few times. This chain links TRBV7-9 with TRBJ2-7; 8 bases align to TRBD2. The CDR3 consists of 14 residues. Losses at the gene ends were 3 bases for V and 4 bases for J; bases not matched to a gene: 5. Germline V gene data show CDR1 as SEHNR and CDR2 as FQNEAQ (reference sequence). CDR3 nucleotide sequence: TGTGCCAGCAGCTTGGCGGGGGGTGCGTACGAGCAGTACTTC. This translates into CASSLAGGAYEQYF. Together with reference TRBV7-9 and TRBJ2-7, the CDR3 gives the full variable domain: DTGVSQNPRHKITKRGQNVTFRCDPISEHNRLYWYRQTLGQGPEFLTYFQNEAQLEKSRLLSDRFSAERPKGSFSTLEIQRTEQGDSAMYLCASSLAGGAYEQYFGPGTRLTVT.

This sequence joins TRBV7-9 and TRBJ2-7, with D maybe TRBD2 (5 bases). Germline V gene sequence: CDR1 SEHNR, CDR2 FQNEAQ (reference sequence). This CDR3 contains 14 residues. Trimming cost V 5 bases and J 1 base, with 12 bases left between them. CDR3 in DNA: TGTGCCAGCAGCCTGCGAGGGCTGTCCTACGAGCAGTACTTC. Its protein product is CASSLRGLSYEQYF.